This T cell receptor (beta chain) was captured in a study of blood T cell repertoires in COVID-19. With V trimmed by 2 bases and J by 5 bases, 5 bases remained unmatched. Germline CDR1 reads SGHRS; CDR2 reads YFSETQ. The CDR3 extends over 15 amino acids. How the authors handled the data: Reference gene primer amplification gave estimated nucleated cell counts. Sequencing was performed with immunoSEQ multiplex PCR; in TCRdb, only in-frame clones are kept and a portion is missing. V, J and clone size are taken as reported in that table, and D and trimming were inferred from the DNA itself. The sample holds 190,000 or so clones, more than 85% seen once. This clone was recorded only once.

Sequencing used peripheral blood. The origin of this receptor is a woman in her thirties with active or convalescent COVID-19. The V gene is TRBV5-1, the J gene TRBJ2-2; 8 bases fit TRBD1. The CDR3 region is CASSFTGGWTGELFF. CDR3 coding DNA: TGCGCCAGCAGCTTTACAGGGGGATGGACCGGGGAGCTGTTTTTT.